Listed here are 23 T cell receptor beta chains from one sample, sequenced in a study of cytomegalovirus exposure and HLA in healthy donors. PCR amplification relied on 60 Vbeta primers (plus 13 Jbeta primers). Profiling relied on immunoSEQ multiplex PCR, and the TCRdb table lists in-frame clones only, not all of them. This table has 110,000 or so clones, around 80% appearing once. The specimen was PBMCs. The receptor set was obtained from a young man in good health and CMV-seronegative.

A few counts support this clone. V and J are TRBV7-6 and TRBJ2-7, with D maybe TRBD2 (5 bases). The CDR3 extends over 12 amino acids. CDR1 is SGHVS and CDR2 is FNYEAQ in the germline V gene. The V end was cut by 3 bases, the J end by 6 bases, with 9 bases between. The CDR3 sequence is CASSLPGSEQYF. The CDR3 DNA reads TGTGCCAGCAGCTTGCCTGGGAGCGAGCAGTACTTC.

V usage is TRBV11-2 and J usage is TRBJ2-7; TRBD1 aligns across 7 bases. The CDR3 contains 14 residues. The ends lost 1 base at V and 6 bases at J; junction bases unmatched: 6. Germline CDR1 reads SGHAT; CDR2 reads FQNNGV. CDR3 sequence (DNA): TGTGCCAGCAGCTTAGTGACAGGGTTTGCCGAGCAGTACTTC. Translation gives CASSLVTGFAEQYF.

In its sample, this clone was seen a few times. The identical CDR3 is also encoded by other nucleotide sequences in the sample. This chain connects TRBV6-5 to TRBJ1-5; D ambiguous. Germline V lookup: CDR1 MNHEY, CDR2 SVGAGI. The CDR3 has 13 residues. Trimming took off 2 bases at V and 7 bases at J, with 9 bases between the two ends. CDR3 DNA sequence: TGTGCCAGCAGTTACAGGAGGGAACAGCCCCAGCATTTT. Protein: CASSYRREQPQHF.

V is TRBV9 and J is TRBJ2-1; weak D call: TRBD1 (5 bases). CDR3 length: 16 residues. The ends were cut back, 5 bases at V and 3 bases at J, with 18 bases in the middle. CDR1 is SGDLS, CDR2 YYNGEE, per germline. This chain's CDR3 is CASSLRRQGNYNEQFF. CDR3 nucleotide sequence: TGTGCCAGCAGTCTAAGAAGGCAGGGCAACTACAATGAGCAGTTCTTC.

The chain links TRBV9 to TRBJ1-6; D is uncertain. V gave up 1 base and J gave up 0 bases, with 14 bases separating them. Germline lookup yields CDR1 SGDLS and CDR2 YYNGEE. The CDR3 has 18 amino acids. The CDR3 nucleotides read TGTGCCAGCAGCGTATCAGACCCTGGGCGCTCCTATAATTCACCCCTCCACTTT. Protein sequence: CASSVSDPGRSYNSPLHF.

The CDR3 sequence is CAMGTSAFHEQYF. For the CDR3, the DNA is TGTGCCATGGGGACTAGCGCCTTCCACGAGCAGTACTTC. The chain joins TRBV27 to TRBJ2-7, with 10 bases aligning to TRBD2. V was pared by 10 bases and J by 5 bases, with 8 bases of the junction left unmatched. This CDR3 has 13 amino acids. Germline V gives CDR1 MNHEY, CDR2 SMNVEV (reference sequence).

The chain carries TRBV28 and TRBJ1-5; 9 bases map to TRBD1. The CDR3 consists of 16 residues. Losses at the gene ends were 4 bases for V and 4 bases for J; bases not matched to a gene: 8. Germline CDR1 reads MDHEN; CDR2 reads SYDVKM. CDR3 protein: CASSWSGQGGNQPQHF. CDR3 sequence (DNA): TGTGCCAGCAGTTGGTCGGGACAGGGAGGAAATCAGCCCCAGCATTTT.

The V and J genes are TRBV19 and TRBJ2-1, with a possible D match to TRBD2 (5 bases). Germline loops: CDR1 LNHDA, CDR2 SQIVND (reference sequence). V was pared by 1 base and J by 0 bases, with 13 bases between. This CDR3 region has 17 residues. CDR3 DNA: TGTGCCAGTAGTATAGGAGGGCCTAGCTCCTCCTACAATGAGCAGTTCTTC. It yields the protein CASSIGGPSSSYNEQFF.

The DNA for the CDR3 is TGTGCCAGCAGCTCGTCAACAGGGGCCCCTAATTCACCCCTCCACTTT. It encodes CASSSSTGAPNSPLHF. This chain links TRBV13 with TRBJ1-6; TRBD1 matches 7 bases. V shed 4 bases and J 6 bases; nucleotides not matched to a gene: 9. The CDR3 sequence is 16 residues long. Germline CDR1 is PRHDT and CDR2 is FYEKMQ (reference sequence).

The gene calls are TRBV7-2 and TRBJ1-2; 7 bases are shared with TRBD1. CDR3 length: 15 residues. CDR1 and CDR2 (germline): SGHTA, FQGNSA. Trimming cost V 5 bases and J 6 bases; bases outside gene matches: 12. The CDR3 sequence is CASSPTTGAQNGYTF. CDR3 nucleotides: TGTGCCAGCAGCCCAACAACAGGGGCCCAGAATGGCTACACCTTC.

The chain links TRBV9 to TRBJ2-6, with 9 bases that match TRBD1. There are 17 residues in the CDR3. V trimming: 2 bases; J trimming: 4 bases; junction bases outside the gene matches: 7. The germline V gene has CDR1 SGDLS and CDR2 YYNGEE. In DNA form, the CDR3 reads TGTGCCAGCAGCGTCGGGACAGGGCTACAGGGGGCCAACGTCCTGACTTTC. Translating gives CASSVGTGLQGANVLTF.

V and J are TRBV19 and TRBJ2-3; 8 bases fit TRBD1. The CDR3 totals 16 residues. V lost 5 bases, J lost 5 bases, and 12 bases stayed unmatched. Germline V lookup: CDR1 LNHDA, CDR2 SQIVND (reference sequence). CDR3 residues: CASSPTGGYPLDTQYF. CDR3 DNA sequence: TGTGCCAGTAGTCCCACAGGGGGTTACCCCTTAGATACGCAGTATTTT.

This clone was detected once. V gene TRBV10-3 combines with J gene TRBJ1-4; possible D gene TRBD1, 5 bases. V lost 3 bases to trimming and J lost 1 base, with 6 bases between them. Germline V gene data show CDR1 as ENHRY and CDR2 as SYGVKD. The CDR3 runs 14 residues. CDR3 residues: CAISDQGTNEKLFF. DNA of the CDR3: TGTGCCATCAGTGACCAGGGAACTAATGAAAAACTGTTTTTT.

V gene TRBV7-9 combines with J gene TRBJ2-5; maybe TRBD2 (5 bases). The CDR3 length is 12 residues. Trimming took 5 bases from V and 1 from J, leaving 5 bases between them. CDR1 and CDR2 (germline): SEHNR, FQNEAQ (reference sequence). Written as DNA, the CDR3 is TGTGCCAGCAGCGGACTCCAAGAGACCCAGTACTTC. Its protein product is CASSGLQETQYF.

The chain employs TRBV5-4 and TRBJ2-3, with 7 bases that match TRBD1. The CDR3 sequence is 16 residues long. CDR1 is SGHNT and CDR2 is YYREEE in the germline V gene (reference sequence). V was clipped by 2 bases and J by 4 bases; unmatched bases: 10. CDR3 in amino acids: CASSLIGAGGADTQYF. In nucleotides, the CDR3 is TGTGCCAGCAGCTTAATTGGGGCAGGGGGAGCAGATACGCAGTATTTT.

Regarding this clone: Other DNA variants within this sample encode the same CDR3. The rearrangement uses TRBV7-2 and TRBJ1-6; unclear D gene. There are 16 residues in the CDR3. Trimming shortened V by 1 base and J by 0 bases, and 7 bases separated the two germline ends. Germline values: CDR1 SGHTA, CDR2 FQGNSA. For the CDR3, the DNA is TGTGCCAGCAGCTTAGATCCAGGCTCCTATAATTCACCCCTCCACTTT. Its translation is CASSLDPGSYNSPLHF.

There are a few counts of this clone. V is TRBV7-9 and J is TRBJ1-4; 7 bases align to TRBD1. V was pared by 10 bases and J by 6 bases, with 8 bases of the junction left unmatched. Germline V gene sequence: CDR1 SEHNR, CDR2 FQNEAQ (reference sequence). The CDR3 contains 13 residues. As DNA, the CDR3 is TGTGCCACCCCAGGACAGGTGGATGAAAAACTGTTTTTT. It yields the protein CATPGQVDEKLFF.

This rearrangement joins TRBV5-1 to TRBJ2-2; 7 bases map to TRBD1. CDR1 SGHRS and CDR2 YFSETQ come from the germline V gene. This CDR3 contains 15 residues. J gave up 4 bases and V 4 bases, and 7 bases lay outside the gene matches. CDR3 DNA: TGCGCCAGCAGCGCGACAGGGTCCAGCACCGGGGAGCTGTTTTTT. This translates into CASSATGSSTGELFF.

V gene TRBV7-3 combines with J gene TRBJ2-5; possibly TRBD2 for D (7 bases). CDR3 length equals 14 residues. Trimming took 5 bases from V and 5 from J, leaving 15 bases between them. Germline V gene sequence: CDR1 SGHTA, CDR2 FQGTGA. The chain's CDR3 is CASSPGGAGETQYF. The CDR3 DNA is TGTGCCAGCAGCCCTGGGGGGGCTGGGGAGACCCAGTACTTC.

This clone was detected only once. The chain recombines TRBV7-9 with TRBJ1-3; weak D call: TRBD1 (5 bases). CDR1 SEHNR and CDR2 FQNEAQ come from the germline V gene (reference sequence). This CDR3 has 13 residues. Between the trimmed V and J ends, which lost 4 bases and 4 bases, there was a span of 8 bases. CDR3 loop: CASSSYRGNTIYF. The CDR3 nucleotides are TGTGCCAGCAGCTCTTACAGGGGAAACACCATATATTTT.

The chain is built from TRBV15 and TRBJ1-1; D possibly corresponds to TRBD1 (5 bases). The CDR3 runs 12 residues. Trimming removed 8 bases from V and 7 bases from J, with 14 bases in between. From germline, CDR1 is LNHNV and CDR2 YYDKDF (reference sequence). CDR3 bases: TGTGCCACCGGGGGAGGGCGGAGTGAAGCTTTCTTT. As protein: CATGGGRSEAFF.

This clone has a single count. The junction departs from germline at one end; a sequencing error may be responsible. The rearrangement joins TRBV15 to TRBJ2-1; no definite D call. The CDR3 runs 16 residues. CDR1 and CDR2 (germline): LNHNV, YYDKDF (reference sequence). The CDR3 here is CATSRDYRVTPQHWVF. CDR3 bases: TGTGCCACCAGCAGAGACTACCGGGTAACTCCGCAGCATTGGGTCTTC.

The chain recombines TRBV28 with TRBJ1-2; D call uncertain. The CDR3 contains 14 residues. Per germline, CDR1 MDHEN and CDR2 SYDVKM. V shed 7 bases and J shed 4 bases, with 16 bases lying between them. CDR3 sequence (DNA): TGTGCCAGCACCCCTCCGGCGCGGAGCTATGGCTACACCTTC. Translation: CASTPPARSYGYTF.